A single sample gave rise to the 9 T cell receptor beta chains below, sequenced in a study of beta chain features in type 1 diabetes. Overall study results and limits: Across all four CD4+ subsets, people with type 1 diabetes showed modestly shorter TCRB CDR3s.

Reverse transcribing all isolated RNA meant expressed TCRB transcripts were sequenced. Using immunoSEQ multiplex PCR, the repertoire was profiled, and TCRdb retains in-frame clones only, with some absent. The repertoire includes a few hundred thousand clones, roughly 13% of them detected once, and around 0.01% sits in the top ten. For these TCRs, the target antigens are not known. Sequenced material: naive CD4+ T cells from blood. The receptor source for this set is a woman aged 18-35 years with type 1 diabetes.

The chain couples TRBV25-1 to TRBJ2-7, with TRBD2 matching 10 bases. Germline lookup yields CDR1 MGHDK and CDR2 SYGVNS. Germline trimming cut 7 bases from V and 4 bases from J; bases unmatched to any gene: 7. This CDR3 has 14 residues. CDR3 loop: CASNPSGGPYEQYF. CDR3 nucleotide sequence: TGTGCCAGCAACCCTAGCGGGGGACCATACGAGCAGTACTTC.

This chain uses TRBV5-1 with TRBJ2-7; TRBD2 might be the D (5 bases). Germline V lookup: CDR1 SGHRS, CDR2 YFSETQ. Trimming took off 2 bases at V and 6 bases at J, with 12 bases between the two ends. This CDR3 contains 13 residues. CDR3 sequence reads: CASSFGRGIEQYF. CDR3 in DNA: TGCGCCAGCAGCTTCGGACGGGGTATCGAGCAGTACTTC.

The chain carries TRBV28 and TRBJ2-5; 12 bases match TRBD1. The germline V gene encodes CDR1 MDHEN and CDR2 SYDVKM. The V segment lost 6 bases and the J segment 6 bases; nucleotides outside the gene matches: 5. This CDR3 has 14 residues. CDR3 amino acids: CASRRGTGGKTQYF. The CDR3 nucleotides are TGTGCCAGCAGACGCGGGACAGGGGGCAAGACCCAGTACTTC.

This clone was seen only a few times. This chain uses TRBV14 with TRBJ2-3; 7 nucleotides match TRBD2. This CDR3 spans 13 amino acids. The germline gives CDR1 SGHDN, CDR2 FVKESK. V lost 5 bases to trimming and J lost 3 bases; unmatched junction nucleotides: 2. The CDR3: CASSVSGTDTQYF. The CDR3 region has the DNA TGTGCCAGCAGCGTTAGCGGGACAGATACGCAGTATTTT. The complete variable domain, with remaining parts taken from reference TRBV14 and TRBJ2-3, reads EAGVTQFPSHSVIEKGQTVTLRCDPISGHDNLYWYRRVMGKEIKFLLHFVKESKQDESGMPNNRFLAERTGGTYSTLKVQPAELEDSGVYFCASSVSGTDTQYFGPGTRLTVL.

The chain uses TRBV11-2 and TRBJ2-7; maybe TRBD1 (6 bases). CDR3 length equals 13 residues. V shed 6 bases and J shed 3 bases, with 12 bases lying between them. Per the germline V gene, CDR1 is SGHAT and CDR2 is FQNNGV. The DNA for the CDR3 is TGTGCCAGCAGGCGACAGGCCATCTACGAGCAGTACTTC. Its translation: CASRRQAIYEQYF.

The CDR3 loop reads CAWHRAGNYGYTF. CDR3 coding DNA: TGTGCCTGGCATAGGGCAGGGAACTATGGCTACACCTTC. The chain recombines TRBV30 with TRBJ1-2; weak D call: TRBD1 (5 bases). This CDR3 has 13 amino acids. The germline V gene has CDR1 GTSNPN and CDR2 SVGIG (reference sequence). V was clipped by 5 bases and J by 2 bases, with 12 bases between them.

This chain connects TRBV7-9 to TRBJ2-1; TRBD2 aligns across 10 bases. The CDR3 totals 17 residues. The junction had 9 bases not matched to a gene; V was cut back by 5 bases and J by 2 bases. Looked up from germline, CDR1 is SEHNR and CDR2 is FQNEAQ (reference sequence). The CDR3 nucleotides are TGTGCCAGCAGCGCACGGACTAGCGGATCCCCCTACAATGAGCAGTTCTTC. This sequence encodes CASSARTSGSPYNEQFF.

This clone was detected a few times. The CDR3 bases are TGTGCCAGCAGCTTAGCGGGGGGCTACGAGCAGTACTTC. Its protein is CASSLAGGYEQYF. The chain joins TRBV7-8 to TRBJ2-7; possibly TRBD2 for D (6 bases). V lost 0 bases and J lost 3, with 6 bases in between. Germline V gives CDR1 SGHVS, CDR2 FQNEAQ. CDR3 length: 13 amino acids.

This clone turned up a few times. The rearrangement joins TRBV14 to TRBJ2-5; 12 nucleotides align to TRBD2. The CDR3 sequence is 15 residues long. Germline trimming cut 2 bases from V and 4 bases from J; bases unmatched to any gene: 2. Germline loops: CDR1 SGHDN, CDR2 FVKESK. The CDR3 reads CASSQILAGGETQYF. CDR3 coding DNA: TGTGCCAGCAGCCAAATACTAGCGGGAGGAGAGACCCAGTACTTC.